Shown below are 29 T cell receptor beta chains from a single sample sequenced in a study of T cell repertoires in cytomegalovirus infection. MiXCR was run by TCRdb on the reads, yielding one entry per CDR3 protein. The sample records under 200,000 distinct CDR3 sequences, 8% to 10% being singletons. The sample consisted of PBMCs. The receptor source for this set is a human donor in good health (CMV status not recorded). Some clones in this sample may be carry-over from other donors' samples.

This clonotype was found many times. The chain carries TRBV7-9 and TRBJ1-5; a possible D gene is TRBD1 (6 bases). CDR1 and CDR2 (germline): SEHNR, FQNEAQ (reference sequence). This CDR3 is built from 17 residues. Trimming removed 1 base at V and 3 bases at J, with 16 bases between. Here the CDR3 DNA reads TGTGCCAGCAGCTTAGAGGGGGGCAGGGCGGACAATCAGCCCCAGCATTTT. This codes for CASSLEGGRADNQPQHF.

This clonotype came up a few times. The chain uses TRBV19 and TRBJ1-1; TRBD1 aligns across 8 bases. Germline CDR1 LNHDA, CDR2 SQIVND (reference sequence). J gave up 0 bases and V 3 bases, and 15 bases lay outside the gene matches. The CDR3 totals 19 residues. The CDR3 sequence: CASSILAGGQAFMNTEAFF. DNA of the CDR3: TGTGCCAGTAGTATTCTAGCGGGGGGACAGGCATTCATGAACACTGAAGCTTTCTTT.

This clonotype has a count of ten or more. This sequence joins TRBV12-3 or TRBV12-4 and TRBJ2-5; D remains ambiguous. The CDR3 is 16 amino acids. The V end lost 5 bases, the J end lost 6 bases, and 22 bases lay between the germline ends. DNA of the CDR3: TGTGCCAGCAGTCCCCACCTCAACCCGTTGAAGAAGACCCAGTACTTC. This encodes CASSPHLNPLKKTQYF.

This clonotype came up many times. The CDR3 DNA reads as TGTGCCAGCAGACCGGGACAGGGTGTGCGGGAGACCCAGTACTTC. This sequence encodes CASRPGQGVRETQYF. The chain links TRBV12-3 or TRBV12-4 to TRBJ2-5; 9 bases agree with TRBD1. The CDR3 spans 15 residues. Trimming took 6 bases from V and 5 from J; bases not matched to a gene: 10.

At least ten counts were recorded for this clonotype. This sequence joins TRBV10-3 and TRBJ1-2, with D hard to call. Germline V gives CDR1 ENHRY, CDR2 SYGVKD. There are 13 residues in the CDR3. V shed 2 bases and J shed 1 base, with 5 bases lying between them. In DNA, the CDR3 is TGTGCCATCAGTGAGAGTGATAACTATGGCTACACCTTC. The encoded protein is CAISESDNYGYTF.

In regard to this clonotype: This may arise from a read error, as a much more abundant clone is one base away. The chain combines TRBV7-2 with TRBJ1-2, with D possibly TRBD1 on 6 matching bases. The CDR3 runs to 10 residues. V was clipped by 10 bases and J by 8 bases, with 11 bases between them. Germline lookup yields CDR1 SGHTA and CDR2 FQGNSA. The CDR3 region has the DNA TGTGCCAACAGGGACGAAGGCTACACCTTC. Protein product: CANRDEGYTF.

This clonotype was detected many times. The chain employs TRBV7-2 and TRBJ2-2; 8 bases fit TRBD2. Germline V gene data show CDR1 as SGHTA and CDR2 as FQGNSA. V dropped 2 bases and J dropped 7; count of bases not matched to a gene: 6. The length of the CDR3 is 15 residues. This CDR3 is CASSLLLAGVGELFF. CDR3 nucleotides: TGTGCCAGCAGCTTATTGCTAGCGGGTGTCGGGGAGCTGTTTTTT. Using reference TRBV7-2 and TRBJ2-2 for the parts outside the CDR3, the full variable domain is GAGVSQSPSNKVTEKGKDVELRCDPISGHTALYWYRQSLGQGLEFLIYFQGNSAPDKSGLPSDRFSAERTGGSVSTLTIQRTQQEDSAVYLCASSLLLAGVGELFFGEGSRLTVL.

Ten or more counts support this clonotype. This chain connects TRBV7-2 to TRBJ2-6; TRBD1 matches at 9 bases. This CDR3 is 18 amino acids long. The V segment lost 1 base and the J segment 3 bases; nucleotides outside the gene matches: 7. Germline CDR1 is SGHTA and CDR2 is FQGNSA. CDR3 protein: CASSLVGQGLIGANVLTF. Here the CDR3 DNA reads TGTGCCAGCAGCTTAGTGGGACAGGGATTAATTGGGGCCAACGTCCTGACTTTC.

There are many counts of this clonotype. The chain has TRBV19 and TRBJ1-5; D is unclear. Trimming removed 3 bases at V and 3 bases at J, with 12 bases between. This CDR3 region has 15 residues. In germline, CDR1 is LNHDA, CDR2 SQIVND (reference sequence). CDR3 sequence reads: CASSIGQVYNQPQHF. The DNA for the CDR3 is TGTGCCAGTAGTATTGGGCAGGTCTACAATCAGCCCCAGCATTTT.

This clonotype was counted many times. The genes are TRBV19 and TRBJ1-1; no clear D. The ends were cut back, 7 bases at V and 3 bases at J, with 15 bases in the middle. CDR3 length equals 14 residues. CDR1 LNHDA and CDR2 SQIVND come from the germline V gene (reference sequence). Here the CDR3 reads CASIPGQYHTEAFF. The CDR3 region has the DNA TGTGCCAGTATTCCTGGGCAATACCACACTGAAGCTTTCTTT.

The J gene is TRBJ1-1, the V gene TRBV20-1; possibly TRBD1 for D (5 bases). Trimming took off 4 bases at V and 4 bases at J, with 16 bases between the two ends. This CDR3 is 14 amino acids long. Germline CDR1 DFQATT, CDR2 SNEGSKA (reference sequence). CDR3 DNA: TGCAGTGCTATAAGAAGGGGCGGGTTCACTGAAGCTTTCTTT. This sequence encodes CSAIRRGGFTEAFF.

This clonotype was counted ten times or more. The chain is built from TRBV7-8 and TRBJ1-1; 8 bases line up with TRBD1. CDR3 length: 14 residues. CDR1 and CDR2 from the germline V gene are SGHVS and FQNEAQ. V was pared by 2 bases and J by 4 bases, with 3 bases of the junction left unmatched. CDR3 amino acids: CASSLKQGVTEAFF. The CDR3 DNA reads TGTGCCAGCAGCTTAAAACAGGGGGTCACTGAAGCTTTCTTT.

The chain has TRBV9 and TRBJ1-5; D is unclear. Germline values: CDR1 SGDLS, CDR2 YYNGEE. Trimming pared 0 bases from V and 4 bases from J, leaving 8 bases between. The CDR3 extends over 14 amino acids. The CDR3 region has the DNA TGTGCCAGCAGCGTAGGAGGCAGTAATCAGCCCCAGCATTTT. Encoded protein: CASSVGGSNQPQHF.

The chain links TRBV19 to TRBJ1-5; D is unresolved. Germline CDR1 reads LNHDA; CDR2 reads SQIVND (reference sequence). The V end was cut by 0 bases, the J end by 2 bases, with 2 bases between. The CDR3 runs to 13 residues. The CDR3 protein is CASSIEGNQPQHF. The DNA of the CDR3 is TGTGCCAGTAGTATAGAGGGCAATCAGCCCCAGCATTTT.

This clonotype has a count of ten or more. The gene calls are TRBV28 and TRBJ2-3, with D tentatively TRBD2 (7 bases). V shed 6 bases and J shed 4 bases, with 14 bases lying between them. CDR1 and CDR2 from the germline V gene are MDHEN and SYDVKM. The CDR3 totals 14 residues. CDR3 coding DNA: TGTGCCAGCAGGAGGGGGGGATTGGCAGATACGCAGTATTTT. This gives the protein CASRRGGLADTQYF. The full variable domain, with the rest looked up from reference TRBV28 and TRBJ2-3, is DVKVTQSSRYLVKRTGEKVFLECVQDMDHENMFWYRQDPGLGLRLIYFSYDVKMKEKGDIPEGYSVSREKKERFSLILESASTNQTSMYLCASRRGGLADTQYFGPGTRLTVL.

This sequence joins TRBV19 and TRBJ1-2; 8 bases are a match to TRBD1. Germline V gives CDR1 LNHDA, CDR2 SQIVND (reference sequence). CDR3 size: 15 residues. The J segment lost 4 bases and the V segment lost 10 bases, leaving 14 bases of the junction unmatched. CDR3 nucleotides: TGTGCCACCCATCGACCGGGACAGGCGGGCTATGGCTACACCTTC. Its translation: CATHRPGQAGYGYTF.

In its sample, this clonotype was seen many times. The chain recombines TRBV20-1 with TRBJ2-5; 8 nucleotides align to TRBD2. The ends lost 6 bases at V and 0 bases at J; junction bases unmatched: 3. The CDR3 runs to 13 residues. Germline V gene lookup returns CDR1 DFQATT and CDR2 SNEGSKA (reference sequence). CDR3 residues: CSARGLDQETQYF. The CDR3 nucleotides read TGCAGTGCGAGGGGACTAGACCAAGAGACCCAGTACTTC.

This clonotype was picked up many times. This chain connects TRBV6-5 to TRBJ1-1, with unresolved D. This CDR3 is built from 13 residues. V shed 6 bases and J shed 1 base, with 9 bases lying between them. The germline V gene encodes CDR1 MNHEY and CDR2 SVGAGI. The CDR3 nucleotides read TGTGCCAGCAGACAACACGAGAACACTGAAGCTTTCTTT. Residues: CASRQHENTEAFF.

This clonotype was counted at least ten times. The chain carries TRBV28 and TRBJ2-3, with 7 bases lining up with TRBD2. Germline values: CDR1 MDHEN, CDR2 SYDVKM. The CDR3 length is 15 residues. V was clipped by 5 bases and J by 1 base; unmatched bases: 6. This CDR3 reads CASSRPAGGTDTQYF. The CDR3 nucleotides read TGTGCCAGCAGTCGTCCCGCGGGGGGCACAGATACGCAGTATTTT.

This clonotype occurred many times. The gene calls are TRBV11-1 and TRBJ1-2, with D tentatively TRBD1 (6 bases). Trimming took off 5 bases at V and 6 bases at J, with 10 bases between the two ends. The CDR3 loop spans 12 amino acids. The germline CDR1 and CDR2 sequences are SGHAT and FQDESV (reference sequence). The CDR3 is CASSVTGNGYTF. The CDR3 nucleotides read TGTGCCAGCAGCGTTACAGGGAATGGCTACACCTTC.

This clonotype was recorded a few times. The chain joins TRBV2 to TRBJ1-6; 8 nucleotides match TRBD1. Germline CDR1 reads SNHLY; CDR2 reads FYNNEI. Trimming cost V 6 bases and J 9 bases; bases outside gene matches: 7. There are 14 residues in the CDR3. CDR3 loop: CASRDRAYGSPLHF. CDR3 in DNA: TGTGCCAGCAGGGACAGGGCTTATGGTTCACCCCTCCACTTT.

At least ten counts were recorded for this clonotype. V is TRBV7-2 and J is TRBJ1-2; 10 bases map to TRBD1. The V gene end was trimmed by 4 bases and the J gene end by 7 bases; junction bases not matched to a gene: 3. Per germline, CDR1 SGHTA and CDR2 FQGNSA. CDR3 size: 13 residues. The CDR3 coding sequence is TGTGCCAGCAGCTCGGGACAGGGGACTGGCTACACCTTC. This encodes CASSSGQGTGYTF.

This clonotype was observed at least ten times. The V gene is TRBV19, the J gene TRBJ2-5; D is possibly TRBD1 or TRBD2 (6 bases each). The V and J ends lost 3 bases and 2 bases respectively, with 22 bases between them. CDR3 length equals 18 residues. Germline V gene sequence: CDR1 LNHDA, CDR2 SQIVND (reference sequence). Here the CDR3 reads CASSMGAEGQWGQETQYF. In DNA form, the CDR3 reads TGTGCCAGTAGTATGGGGGCGGAGGGGCAGTGGGGGCAAGAGACCCAGTACTTC.

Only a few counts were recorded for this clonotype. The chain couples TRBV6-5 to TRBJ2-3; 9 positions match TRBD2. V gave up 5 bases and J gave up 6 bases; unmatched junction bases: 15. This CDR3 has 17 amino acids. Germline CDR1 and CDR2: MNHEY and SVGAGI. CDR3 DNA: TGTGCCAGCAGTGCGCGTCGTGATAGCGGGAGTCCCGATACGCAGTATTTT. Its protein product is CASSARRDSGSPDTQYF.

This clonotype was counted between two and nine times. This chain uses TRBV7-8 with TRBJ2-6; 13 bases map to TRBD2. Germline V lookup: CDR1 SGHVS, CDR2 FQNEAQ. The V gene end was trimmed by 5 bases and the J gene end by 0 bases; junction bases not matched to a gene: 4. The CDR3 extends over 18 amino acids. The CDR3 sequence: CASSIGLAGASGANVLTF. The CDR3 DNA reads TGTGCCAGCAGCATCGGACTAGCGGGGGCCTCTGGGGCCAACGTCCTGACTTTC.

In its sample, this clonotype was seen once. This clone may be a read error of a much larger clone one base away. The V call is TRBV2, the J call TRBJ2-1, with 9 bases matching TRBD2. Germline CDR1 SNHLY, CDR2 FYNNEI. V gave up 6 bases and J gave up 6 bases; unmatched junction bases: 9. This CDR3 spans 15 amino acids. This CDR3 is CASRAGTSISNEQFF. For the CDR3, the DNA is TGTGCCAGCAGAGCCGGGACTAGCATCAGCAATGAGCAGTTCTTC. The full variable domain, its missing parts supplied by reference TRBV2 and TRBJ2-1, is EPEVTQTPSHQVTQMGQEVILRCVPISNHLYFYWYRQILGQKVEFLVSFYNNEISEKSEIFDDQFSVERPDGSNFTLKIRSTKLEDSAMYFCASRAGTSISNEQFFGPGTRLTVL.

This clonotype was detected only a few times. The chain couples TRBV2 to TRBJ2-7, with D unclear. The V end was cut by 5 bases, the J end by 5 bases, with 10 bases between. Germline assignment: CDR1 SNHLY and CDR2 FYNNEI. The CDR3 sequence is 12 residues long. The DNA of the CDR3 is TGTGCCAGCAGTTCACTGGGTGACGAGCAGTACTTC. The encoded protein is CASSSLGDEQYF.

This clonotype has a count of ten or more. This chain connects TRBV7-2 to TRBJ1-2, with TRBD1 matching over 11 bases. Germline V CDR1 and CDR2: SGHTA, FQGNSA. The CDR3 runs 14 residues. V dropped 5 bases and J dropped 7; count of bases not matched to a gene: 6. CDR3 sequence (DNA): TGTGCCAGCAGCCAATGGACAGGGGGCGGTGGCTACACCTTC. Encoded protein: CASSQWTGGGGYTF. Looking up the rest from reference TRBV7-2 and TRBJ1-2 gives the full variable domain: GAGVSQSPSNKVTEKGKDVELRCDPISGHTALYWYRQSLGQGLEFLIYFQGNSAPDKSGLPSDRFSAERTGGSVSTLTIQRTQQEDSAVYLCASSQWTGGGGYTFGSGTRLTVV.

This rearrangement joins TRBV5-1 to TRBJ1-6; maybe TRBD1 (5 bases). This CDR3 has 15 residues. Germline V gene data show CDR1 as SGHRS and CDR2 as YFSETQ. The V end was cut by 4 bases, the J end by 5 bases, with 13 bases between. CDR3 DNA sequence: TGCGCCAGCAGCCCCGGGACGGCGGATAATTCACCCCTCCACTTT. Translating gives CASSPGTADNSPLHF. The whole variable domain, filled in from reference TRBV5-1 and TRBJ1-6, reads KAGVTQTPRYLIKTRGQQVTLSCSPISGHRSVSWYQQTPGQGLQFLFEYFSETQRNKGNFPGRFSGRQFSNSRSEMNVSTLELGDSALYLCASSPGTADNSPLHFGNGTRLTVT.